This T cell receptor beta chain comes out of a study of blood T cell repertoires in COVID-19. In the authors' workflow: Amplification from reference gene primers served as the basis for estimated nucleated cell counts. Profiled with immunoSEQ multiplex PCR; TCRdb holds only in-frame clones, not every one. Clonal size and the V and J genes are those of that table, whereas D and trimming came from the DNA. The sample yields around 140,000 clones, 75% to 90% seen once. The CDR3 covers 16 residues. CDR1 is MGHRA, CDR2 YSYEKL, per germline. The germline V and J ends were trimmed by 1 base and 9 bases, with 16 bases remaining between them. In its sample, this clone was seen a few times.

Material for sequencing was peripheral blood. The receptor comes from a man aged 45-60 years who had recovered from COVID-19. The chain links TRBV4-1 to TRBJ1-6; D not certain. CDR3 coding DNA: TGCGCCAGCAGCCAAGTTTGGGAGGGAGCGAGTTCACCCCTCCACTTT. Amino acids: CASSQVWEGASSPLHF.